This T cell receptor (beta chain) was profiled in a study of CD8 T cells in ankylosing spondylitis. Study observations and caveats: Clones linked to the disease showed a CD8+ phenotype. They occurred at relatively low frequencies in peripheral blood. About 8 highly homologous variants made up a TCR beta motif, and this motif appeared characteristic of ankylosing spondylitis blood.

Germline V CDR1 and CDR2: DFQATT, SNEGSKA (reference sequence). CDR3 length: 14 amino acids. V gave up 2 bases and J gave up 8 bases; unmatched junction bases: 6. This clonotype was recorded a few times. What it binds is unknown. TCRdb analysed the 5' RACE reads with MiXCR anew, one entry per CDR3 protein. The data hold approximately 500,000 distinct CDR3 sequences, with roughly 13% observed a single time. The source of this sequence is a male donor with ankylosing spondylitis. Sequenced input: blood, either unsorted or a sorted T cell fraction (not recorded which). The chain joins TRBV20-1 to TRBJ1-6; 7 bases match TRBD1. The CDR3 sequence: CSARSWDSYSPLHF. The CDR3 DNA is TGCAGTGCTAGAAGTTGGGACAGTTATTCACCCCTCCACTTT.